This T cell receptor beta chain derives from a study of T cells in Graves' hyperthyroidism and ophthalmopathy. Amplified TCR beta CDR3 regions derived from RNA transcripts. During a first-round RT-PCR of the TCR CDR3, the HTBI primer set was used. One entry per CDR3 protein results from TCRdb running MiXCR on the multiplex PCR reads. The data hold about 400,000 distinct CDR3 sequences, with over 13% observed a single time. Looked up from germline, CDR1 is SGDLS and CDR2 is YYNGEE. The germline V and J ends were trimmed by 5 bases and 2 bases, with 21 bases remaining between them. The CDR3 runs 17 residues. A patient was excluded if there was uncontrolled infection, other autoimmune disease, pregnancy or lactation. Diagnosis rested on symptoms, serum thyroxine and TRAb, thyroid ultrasound, and orbital computed tomography.

The genes are TRBV9 and TRBJ2-3, with unresolved D. This TCR was sampled from a man aged 45-65 years with Graves' ophthalmopathy. The sequenced sample was blood. CDR3 protein: CASSIPKWGGTTDTQYF. In nucleotides, the CDR3 is TGTGCCAGCAGTATACCAAAATGGGGTGGAACCACAGATACGCAGTATTTT.